This entry concerns a single TCR beta chain. Antigen unknown. The PCR ran on 60 Vbeta and 13 Jbeta primers. The data were produced by immunoSEQ multiplex PCR, yet TCRdb's version contains in-frame clones alone and is incomplete. The table lists 150,000 to 200,000 clones, over 60% of them singletons. The data are from a study of cytomegalovirus exposure and HLA in healthy donors. Findings and caveats of the study: Prior analysis indicated that the majority of TCR beta V segments exhibited productivity approximately 87% or approximately 30% of the time. CMV serostatus was the only recorded immune exposure for donors. The later analysis indicated that the majority of CMV-associated TCR beta chains appeared HLA-restricted. Several of the most significant clusters appeared, in a later analysis, to be linked to common viral pathogens.

V gave up 6 bases and J gave up 9 bases; unmatched junction bases: 5. Germline V gene data show CDR1 as MNHNS and CDR2 as SASEGT. This CDR3 has 12 amino acids. The chain employs TRBV6-1 and TRBJ1-5; TRBD1 matches 7 bases. Sequencing was performed on PBMCs. This clonotype originated in a man aged 40-49 years in good health and CMV-seropositive. In nucleotides, the CDR3 is TGTGCCAGCAGCGACAGGGTTAGGCCCCAGCATTTT. Amino acids: CASSDRVRPQHF.